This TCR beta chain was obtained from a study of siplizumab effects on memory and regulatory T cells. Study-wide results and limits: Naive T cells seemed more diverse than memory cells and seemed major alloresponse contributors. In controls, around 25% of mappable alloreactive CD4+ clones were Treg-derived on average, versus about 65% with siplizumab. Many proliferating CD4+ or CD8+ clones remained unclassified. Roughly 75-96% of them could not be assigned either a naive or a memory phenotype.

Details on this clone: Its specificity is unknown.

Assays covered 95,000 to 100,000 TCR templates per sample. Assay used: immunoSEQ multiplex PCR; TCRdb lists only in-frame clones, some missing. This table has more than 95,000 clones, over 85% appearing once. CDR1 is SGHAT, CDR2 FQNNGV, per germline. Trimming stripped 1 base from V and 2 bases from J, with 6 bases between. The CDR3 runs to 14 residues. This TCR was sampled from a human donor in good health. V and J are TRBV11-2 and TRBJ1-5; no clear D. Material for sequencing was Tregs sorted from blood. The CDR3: CASSLAPGNQPQHF. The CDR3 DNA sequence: TGTGCCAGCAGCTTAGCCCCAGGCAATCAGCCCCAGCATTTT.